The present T cell receptor beta chain was sequenced within a study of cytomegalovirus exposure and HLA in healthy donors. The primer mix had 60 Vbeta and 13 Jbeta primers. Here immunoSEQ multiplex PCR was the method, and the copy in TCRdb shows in-frame clones only, minus some. The sample table includes some 120,000 clones. The source material was PBMCs. This sequence originates from a man aged 18 to 30 in good health and CMV-seronegative.

CDR3 bases: TGTGCCAGCAGCCAGCAAGGGGGGGGTAAGCAGTACTTC. The encoded protein is CASSQQGGGKQYF. The J gene is TRBJ2-7, the V gene TRBV7-2; D is perhaps TRBD2 (7 bases). This CDR3 comprises 13 residues. The germline V and J ends were trimmed by 5 bases and 8 bases, with 16 bases remaining between them. Germline-derived CDR1 and CDR2 are SGHTA and FQGNSA.